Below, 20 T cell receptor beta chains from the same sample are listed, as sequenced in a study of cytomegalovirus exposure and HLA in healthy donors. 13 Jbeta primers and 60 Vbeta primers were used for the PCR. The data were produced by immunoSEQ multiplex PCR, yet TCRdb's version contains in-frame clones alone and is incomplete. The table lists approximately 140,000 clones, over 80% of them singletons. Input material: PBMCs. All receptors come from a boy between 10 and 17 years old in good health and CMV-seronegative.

The CDR3 protein is CASSLGLVPNNEQFF. CDR3 coding DNA: TGTGCCAGCAGCCTCGGACTAGTTCCGAACAATGAGCAGTTCTTC. The genes are TRBV5-6 and TRBJ2-1; TRBD2 matches at 7 bases. J gave up 5 bases and V 4 bases, and 9 bases lay outside the gene matches. The CDR3 extends over 15 amino acids. Germline lookup yields CDR1 SGHDT and CDR2 YYEEEE.

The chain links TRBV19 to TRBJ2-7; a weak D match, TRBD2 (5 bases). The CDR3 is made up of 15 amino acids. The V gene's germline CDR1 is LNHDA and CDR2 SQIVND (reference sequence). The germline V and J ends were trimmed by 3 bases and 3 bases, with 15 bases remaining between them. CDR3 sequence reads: CASSIEAATLYEQYF. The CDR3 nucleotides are TGTGCCAGTAGTATCGAAGCGGCCACCCTCTACGAGCAGTACTTC.

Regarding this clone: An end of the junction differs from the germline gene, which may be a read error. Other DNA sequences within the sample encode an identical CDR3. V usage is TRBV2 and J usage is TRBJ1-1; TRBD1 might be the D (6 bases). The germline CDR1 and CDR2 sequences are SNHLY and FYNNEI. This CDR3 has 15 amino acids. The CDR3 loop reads CASTPGGGRNTEAFF. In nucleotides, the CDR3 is TGTGCCAGCACCCCGGGCGGGGGCAGGAACACTGAAGCCTTCTTT.

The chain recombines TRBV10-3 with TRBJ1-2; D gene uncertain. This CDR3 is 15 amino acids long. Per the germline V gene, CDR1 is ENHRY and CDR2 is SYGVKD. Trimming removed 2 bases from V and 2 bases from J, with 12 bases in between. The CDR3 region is CAISEALARNYGYTF. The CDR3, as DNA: TGTGCCATCAGTGAGGCTTTGGCACGCAACTATGGCTACACCTTC.

CDR3 in DNA: TGTGCCAGCAGCTTAAGGCTCGGGGGACTAGCGGGAGTGGCCGAGCAGTACTTC. This codes for CASSLRLGGLAGVAEQYF. The rearrangement links TRBV7-9 to TRBJ2-7; the match to TRBD2 covers 14 bases. This CDR3 has 18 amino acids. From germline, CDR1 is SEHNR and CDR2 FQNEAQ (reference sequence). The V segment lost 2 bases and the J segment 6 bases; nucleotides outside the gene matches: 12.

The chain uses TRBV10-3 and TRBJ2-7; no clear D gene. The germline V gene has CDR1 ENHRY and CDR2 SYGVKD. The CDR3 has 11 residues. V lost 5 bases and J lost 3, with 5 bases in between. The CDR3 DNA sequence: TGTGCCATCAGTCCCAGCTACGAGCAGTACTTC. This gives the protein CAISPSYEQYF.

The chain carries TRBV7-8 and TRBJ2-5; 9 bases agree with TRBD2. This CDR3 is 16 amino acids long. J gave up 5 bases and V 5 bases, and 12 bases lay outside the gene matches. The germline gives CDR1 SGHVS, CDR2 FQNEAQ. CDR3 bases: TGTGCCAGCAGCGTCCAGCGGGAGGCTAGCGAGGAGACCCAGTACTTC. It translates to CASSVQREASEETQYF. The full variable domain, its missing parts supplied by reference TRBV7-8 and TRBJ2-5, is GAGVSQSPRYKVAKRGQDVALRCDPISGHVSLFWYQQALGQGPEFLTYFQNEAQLDKSGLPSDRFFAERPEGSVSTLKIQRTQQEDSAVYLCASSVQREASEETQYFGPGTRLLVL.

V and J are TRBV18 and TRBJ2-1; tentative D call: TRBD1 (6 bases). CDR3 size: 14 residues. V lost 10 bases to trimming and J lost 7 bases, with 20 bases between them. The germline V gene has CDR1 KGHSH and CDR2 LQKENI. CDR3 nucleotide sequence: TGTGCCATTACCGCGGCAGGGGCAGGGAATGAGCAGTTCTTC. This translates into CAITAAGAGNEQFF.

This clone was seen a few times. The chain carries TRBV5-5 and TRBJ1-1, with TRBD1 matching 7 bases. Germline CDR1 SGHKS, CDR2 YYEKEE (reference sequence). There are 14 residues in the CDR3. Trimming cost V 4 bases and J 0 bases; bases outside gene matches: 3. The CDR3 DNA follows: TGTGCCAGCAGCAGGGACAGCATGAACACTGAAGCTTTCTTT. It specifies CASSRDSMNTEAFF.

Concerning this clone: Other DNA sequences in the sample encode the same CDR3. Here the CDR3 DNA reads TGTGCCAGCAGCGTTGGCGGGAACACCGGGGAGCTGTTTTTT. Amino acid sequence: CASSVGGNTGELFF. The chain has TRBV9 and TRBJ2-2; D is uncertain. This CDR3 is built from 14 residues. The germline V gene has CDR1 SGDLS and CDR2 YYNGEE. V gave up 2 bases and J gave up 1 base, with 6 bases separating them.

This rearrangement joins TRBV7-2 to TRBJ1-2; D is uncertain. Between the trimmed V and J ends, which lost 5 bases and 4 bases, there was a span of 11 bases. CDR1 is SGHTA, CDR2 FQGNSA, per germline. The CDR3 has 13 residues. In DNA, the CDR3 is TGTGCCAGCAGCGGGCGGGGAGGCTATGGCTACACCTTC. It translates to CASSGRGGYGYTF.

CDR3 sequence: CASSTGGEVQGVHYGYTF. The DNA for the CDR3 is TGTGCCAGTAGTACCGGAGGGGAGGTTCAGGGGGTGCACTATGGCTACACCTTC. The chain uses TRBV19 and TRBJ1-2; 7 nucleotides agree with TRBD1. Germline V gene sequence: CDR1 LNHDA, CDR2 SQIVND (reference sequence). This CDR3 has 18 amino acids. J gave up 3 bases and V 4 bases, and 17 bases lay outside the gene matches. Full variable domain (outside the CDR3, taken from reference TRBV19 and TRBJ1-2): DGGITQSPKYLFRKEGQNVTLSCEQNLNHDAMYWYRQDPGQGLRLIYYSQIVNDFQKGDIAEGYSVSREKKESFPLTVTSAQKNPTAFYLCASSTGGEVQGVHYGYTFGSGTRLTVV.

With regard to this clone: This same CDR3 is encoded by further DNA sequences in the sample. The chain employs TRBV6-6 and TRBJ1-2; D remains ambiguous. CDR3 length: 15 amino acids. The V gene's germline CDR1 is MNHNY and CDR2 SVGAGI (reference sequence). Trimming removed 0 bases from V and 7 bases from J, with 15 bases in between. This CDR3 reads CASSYSGAGGFGYTF. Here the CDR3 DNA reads TGTGCCAGCAGTTACTCTGGCGCAGGAGGGTTTGGCTACACCTTC.

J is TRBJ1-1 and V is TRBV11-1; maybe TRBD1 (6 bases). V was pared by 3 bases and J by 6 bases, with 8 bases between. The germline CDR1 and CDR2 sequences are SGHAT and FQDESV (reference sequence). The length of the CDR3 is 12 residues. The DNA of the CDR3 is TGTGCCAGCAGCTTTACAGGGTCTGAAGCTTTCTTT. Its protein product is CASSFTGSEAFF.

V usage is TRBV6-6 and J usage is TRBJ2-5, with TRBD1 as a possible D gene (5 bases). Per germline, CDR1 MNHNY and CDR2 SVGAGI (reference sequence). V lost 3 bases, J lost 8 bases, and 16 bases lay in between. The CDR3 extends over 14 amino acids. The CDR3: CASSYGANGGTQYF. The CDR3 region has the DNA TGTGCCAGCAGTTATGGGGCCAACGGTGGTACCCAGTACTTC.

CDR3 amino acids: CASSVQGGSGNTIYF. CDR3 coding DNA: TGTGCCAGCAGCGTTCAGGGGGGCTCTGGAAACACCATATATTTT. The chain carries TRBV9 and TRBJ1-3; 7 bases line up with TRBD1. Germline V lookup: CDR1 SGDLS, CDR2 YYNGEE. The CDR3 spans 15 residues. V lost 2 bases and J lost 0; bases outside the gene matches: 2.

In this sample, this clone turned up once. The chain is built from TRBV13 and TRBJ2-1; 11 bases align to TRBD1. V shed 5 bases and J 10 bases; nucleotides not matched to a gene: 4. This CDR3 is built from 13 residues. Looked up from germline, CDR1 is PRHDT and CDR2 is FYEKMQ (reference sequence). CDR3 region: CASSRTGGYEQFF. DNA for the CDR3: TGTGCCAGCAGCCGGACAGGGGGCTACGAGCAGTTCTTC.

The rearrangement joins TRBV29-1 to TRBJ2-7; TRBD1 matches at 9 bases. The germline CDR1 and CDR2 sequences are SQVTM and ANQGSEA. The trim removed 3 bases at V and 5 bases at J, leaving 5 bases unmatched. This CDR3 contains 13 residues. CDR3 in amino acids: CSVEGDRANEQYF. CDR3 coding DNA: TGCAGCGTTGAGGGGGACAGGGCTAACGAGCAGTACTTC.

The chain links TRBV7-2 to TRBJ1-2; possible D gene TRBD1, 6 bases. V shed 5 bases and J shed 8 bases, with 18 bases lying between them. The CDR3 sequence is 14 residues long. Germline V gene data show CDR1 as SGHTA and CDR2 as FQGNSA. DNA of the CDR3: TGTGCCAGCAGCCCCTACCGGGACAAATACGGCTACACCTTC. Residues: CASSPYRDKYGYTF.

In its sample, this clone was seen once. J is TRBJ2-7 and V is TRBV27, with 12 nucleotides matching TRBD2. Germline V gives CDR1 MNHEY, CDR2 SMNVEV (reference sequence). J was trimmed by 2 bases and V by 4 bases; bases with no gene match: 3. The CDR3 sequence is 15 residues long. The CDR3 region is CASSSSGRGAYEQYF. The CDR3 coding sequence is TGTGCCAGCAGTTCTAGCGGGAGGGGGGCCTACGAGCAGTACTTC.